The 29 T cell receptor beta chains given below trace back to one sample, sequenced in a study of OX40 agonist ivuxolimab in advanced cancers. Produced via immunoSEQ multiplex PCR; TCRdb's table is partial and in-frame only. This sample has about 75,000 clones, with 90% found just once. Sequenced here: CD4+ or CD8+ T cells sorted from blood, sampled in a trial of the OX40 agonist ivuxolimab. These receptors originate from an adult with an advanced solid tumor such as melanoma, head and neck, liver or kidney cancer.

V usage is TRBV5-1 and J usage is TRBJ2-5; possible D gene TRBD2, 6 bases. CDR1 is SGHRS, CDR2 YFSETQ, per germline. This CDR3 comprises 15 residues. V gave up 1 base and J gave up 4 bases, with 14 bases separating them. CDR3 loop: CASSLNPGGGETQYF. The CDR3 DNA sequence: TGCGCCAGCAGCTTGAACCCTGGGGGAGGAGAGACCCAGTACTTC. The complete variable domain, with remaining parts taken from reference TRBV5-1 and TRBJ2-5, reads KAGVTQTPRYLIKTRGQQVTLSCSPISGHRSVSWYQQTPGQGLQFLFEYFSETQRNKGNFPGRFSGRQFSNSRSEMNVSTLELGDSALYLCASSLNPGGGETQYFGPGTRLLVL.

The count of this clone is one. The CDR3 DNA is TGCAGCGTTGAAGATCCCGGTGAGCAGTTCTTC. As protein: CSVEDPGEQFF. This rearrangement joins TRBV29-1 to TRBJ2-1; D is uncertain. Trimming left V 0 bases short and J 9 bases short, with 6 bases between. Per germline, CDR1 SQVTM and CDR2 ANQGSEA. This CDR3 region has 11 residues.

The chain employs TRBV27 and TRBJ1-1; 9 nucleotides agree with TRBD1. CDR1 MNHEY and CDR2 SMNVEV come from the germline V gene (reference sequence). J lost 1 base, V lost 8 bases, and 2 bases had no gene match. The CDR3 is 13 residues long. The CDR3 region is CASGGQGNTEAFF. The CDR3 nucleotides are TGTGCCAGCGGGGGACAGGGGAACACTGAAGCTTTCTTT.

The J gene is TRBJ2-7, the V gene TRBV5-1; TRBD2 is a possible D gene (5 bases). Germline loops: CDR1 SGHRS, CDR2 YFSETQ. V was cut by 3 bases and J by 6 bases, with 19 bases left in between. This CDR3 region has 15 residues. DNA of the CDR3: TGCGCCAGCAGCTCCCCCGAACGGCGGGTCGGCGAGCAGTACTTC. This codes for CASSSPERRVGEQYF.

The rearrangement joins TRBV4-3 to TRBJ1-6; TRBD1 matches 7 bases. Germline CDR1 is LGHNA and CDR2 is YSLEER. The CDR3 extends over 15 amino acids. Trimming took 3 bases from V and 6 from J; bases not matched to a gene: 5. The CDR3 loop is CASSQSDRVNSPLHF. In DNA form, the CDR3 reads TGCGCCAGCAGCCAGTCCGACAGGGTTAATTCACCCCTCCACTTT.

This clone appeared a few times. V gene TRBV7-8 combines with J gene TRBJ2-7; unclear D gene. The germline V gene has CDR1 SGHVS and CDR2 FQNEAQ. V lost 5 bases to trimming and J lost 4 bases, with 6 bases between them. The CDR3 is 11 residues long. The chain's CDR3 is CASSPSYEQYF. CDR3 nucleotides: TGTGCCAGCAGCCCTAGTTACGAGCAGTACTTC. The whole variable domain, filled in from reference TRBV7-8 and TRBJ2-7, reads GAGVSQSPRYKVAKRGQDVALRCDPISGHVSLFWYQQALGQGPEFLTYFQNEAQLDKSGLPSDRFFAERPEGSVSTLKIQRTQQEDSAVYLCASSPSYEQYFGPGTRLTVT.

The rearrangement joins TRBV9 to TRBJ2-3; D is unresolved. Germline CDR1 SGDLS, CDR2 YYNGEE. Trimming removed 0 bases from V and 1 base from J, with 9 bases in between. The CDR3 totals 15 residues. The CDR3 DNA reads as TGTGCCAGCAGCGTAGGGATTTCCGGCACAGATACGCAGTATTTT. This gives the protein CASSVGISGTDTQYF.

The chain carries TRBV27 and TRBJ2-1; D perhaps matches TRBD1 (7 bases). Germline lookup yields CDR1 MNHEY and CDR2 SMNVEV (reference sequence). Trimming removed 5 bases from V and 7 bases from J, with 18 bases in between. This CDR3 spans 15 amino acids. The CDR3 reads CASSRPGGSVNEQFF. The CDR3 DNA reads TGTGCCAGCAGTCGGCCAGGGGGGTCGGTTAATGAGCAGTTCTTC.

The V call is TRBV30, the J call TRBJ1-6; D gene ambiguous. Trimming left V 2 bases short and J 6 bases short, with 14 bases between. This CDR3 has 15 residues. CDR1 is GTSNPN, CDR2 SVGIG, per germline (reference sequence). Written as DNA, the CDR3 is TGTGCCTGGAGTAGCTTTAAGGGCATTAATTCACCCCTCCACTTT. Translated: CAWSSFKGINSPLHF.

This clone came up once. V usage is TRBV28 and J usage is TRBJ2-5, with D maybe TRBD2 (5 bases). The CDR3 has 15 residues. V dropped 3 bases and J dropped 5 bases, with 16 bases sitting between them. CDR1 and CDR2 from the germline V gene are MDHEN and SYDVKM. For the CDR3, the DNA is TGTGCCAGCAGTTTTCATCAGCCCGGGGTCGAGACCCAGTACTTC. The encoded protein is CASSFHQPGVETQYF.

The V and J genes are TRBV29-1 and TRBJ2-1, with 7 bases aligning to TRBD1. Germline CDR1 reads SQVTM; CDR2 reads ANQGSEA. The CDR3 covers 12 residues. V trimming: 7 bases; J trimming: 8 bases; junction bases outside the gene matches: 8. The CDR3, as DNA: TGCAGCGACCCGGGACAGTTTGATGAGCAGTTCTTC. Amino acids: CSDPGQFDEQFF.

V and J are TRBV29-1 and TRBJ2-5, with D possibly matching TRBD1 (6 bases). V dropped 5 bases and J dropped 5 bases, with 18 bases sitting between them. Germline V gene data show CDR1 as SQVTM and CDR2 as ANQGSEA. The CDR3 length is 14 residues. CDR3 amino acids: CSVSSGTTVETQYF. DNA of the CDR3: TGCAGCGTTTCGTCCGGGACAACAGTGGAGACCCAGTACTTC.

The chain is built from TRBV5-4 and TRBJ2-7; 12 positions agree with TRBD2. The CDR3 spans 17 residues. V dropped 4 bases and J dropped 3; count of bases not matched to a gene: 11. The germline V gene has CDR1 SGHNT and CDR2 YYREEE (reference sequence). CDR3: CASSLRLAGDLHYEQYF. The CDR3 DNA reads as TGTGCCAGCAGCCTTAGACTAGCGGGGGATCTCCACTACGAGCAGTACTTC.

This sequence joins TRBV5-1 and TRBJ2-7, with D hard to call. CDR1 and CDR2 (germline): SGHRS, YFSETQ. The length of the CDR3 is 15 residues. V lost 5 bases to trimming and J lost 0 bases, with 15 bases between them. The DNA of the CDR3 is TGCGCCAGCAGTCTCTTGAGTACTGGCTCCTACGAGCAGTACTTC. Amino acids: CASSLLSTGSYEQYF. Based on the CDR3 plus reference TRBV5-1 and TRBJ2-7, the full variable domain is KAGVTQTPRYLIKTRGQQVTLSCSPISGHRSVSWYQQTPGQGLQFLFEYFSETQRNKGNFPGRFSGRQFSNSRSEMNVSTLELGDSALYLCASSLLSTGSYEQYFGPGTRLTVT.

As concerns this clone: The same CDR3 arises from other DNA sequences in this sample as well. J is TRBJ2-1 and V is TRBV28; 9 nucleotides align to TRBD2. There are 14 residues in the CDR3. Germline lookup yields CDR1 MDHEN and CDR2 SYDVKM. With V trimmed by 6 bases and J by 4 bases, 4 bases remained unmatched. Here the CDR3 DNA reads TGTGCCAGCAGCCTAGCGGGAACTTACAATGAGCAGTTCTTC. Amino acid sequence: CASSLAGTYNEQFF.

The chain links TRBV5-5 to TRBJ2-7; 8 nucleotides agree with TRBD1. V gave up 2 bases and J gave up 1 base; unmatched junction bases: 2. The length of the CDR3 is 14 residues. The germline V gene encodes CDR1 SGHKS and CDR2 YYEKEE (reference sequence). Here the CDR3 reads CASSFGQGSYEQYF. The CDR3 nucleotides are TGTGCCAGCAGCTTTGGACAGGGATCCTACGAGCAGTACTTC. Full variable domain (missing parts from reference TRBV5-5 and TRBJ2-7): DAGVTQSPTHLIKTRGQQVTLRCSPISGHKSVSWYQQVLGQGPQFIFQYYEKEERGRGNFPDRFSARQFPNYSSELNVNALLLGDSALYLCASSFGQGSYEQYFGPGTRLTVT.

The chain combines TRBV5-8 with TRBJ2-1; D remains ambiguous. The germline gives CDR1 SGHTS, CDR2 YDEGEE. V lost 5 bases, J lost 15 bases, and 18 bases lay in between. This CDR3 is 12 amino acids long. The CDR3 region has the DNA TGTGCCAGCAGTCCGCCGGGCCACATATCGTTCTTC. Translation gives CASSPPGHISFF.

This clone was observed a single time. This chain connects TRBV19 to TRBJ2-3, with D maybe TRBD2 (5 bases). Trimming stripped 4 bases from V and 4 bases from J, with 18 bases between. Germline CDR1 is LNHDA and CDR2 is SQIVND (reference sequence). This CDR3 comprises 16 residues. DNA for the CDR3: TGTGCCAGTAGTACCCTACTAGTGGTGGTGGCAGATACGCAGTATTTT. This translates into CASSTLLVVVADTQYF.

The CDR3, as DNA: TGTGCCAGCAGCTTAGGGCTGGACGGGAACACTGAAGCTTTCTTT. As protein: CASSLGLDGNTEAFF. V is TRBV7-9 and J is TRBJ1-1, with D unresolved. Germline CDR1 and CDR2: SEHNR and FQNEAQ (reference sequence). The CDR3 has 15 amino acids. Between the trimmed V and J ends, which lost 1 base and 1 base, there was a span of 10 bases.

The gene calls are TRBV6-4 and TRBJ1-5, with unresolved D. V shed 0 bases and J shed 0 bases, with 12 bases lying between them. The length of the CDR3 is 17 residues. Looked up from germline, CDR1 is MRHNA and CDR2 is SNTAGT. The chain's CDR3 is CASSDSTRRFSNQPQHF. As DNA, the CDR3 is TGTGCCAGCAGTGACTCGACCAGGCGATTTAGCAATCAGCCCCAGCATTTT.

V gene TRBV5-6 combines with J gene TRBJ2-7, with D perhaps TRBD1 or TRBD2 (5 bases each). The CDR3 sequence is 15 residues long. The V end was cut by 4 bases, the J end by 3 bases, with 17 bases between. CDR1 is SGHDT and CDR2 is YYEEEE in the germline V gene. The CDR3 DNA sequence: TGTGCCAGCAGCCGATCCGGGACGGTTCTCTACGAGCAGTACTTC. It yields the protein CASSRSGTVLYEQYF.

The CDR3 DNA reads TGTGCCAGCAGTCCACATGGACAGTCCTACGAGCAGTACTTC. Translating gives CASSPHGQSYEQYF. This rearrangement joins TRBV28 to TRBJ2-7; tentatively, D is TRBD1 (6 bases). Germline values: CDR1 MDHEN, CDR2 SYDVKM. The CDR3 covers 14 residues. Trimming left V 5 bases short and J 1 base short, with 12 bases between.

The V and J genes are TRBV6-1 and TRBJ1-1, with 8 bases lining up with TRBD1. There are 15 residues in the CDR3. J gave up 8 bases and V 7 bases, and 15 bases lay outside the gene matches. From germline, CDR1 is MNHNS and CDR2 SASEGT. CDR3 coding DNA: TGTGCCAGCAATGGTCAGGGGGCGATATCGGGAGAAGCTTTCTTT. Its protein product is CASNGQGAISGEAFF.

The rearrangement joins TRBV18 to TRBJ1-3, with TRBD1 matching 8 bases. Germline-derived CDR1 and CDR2 are KGHSH and LQKENI. This CDR3 contains 15 residues. The junction had 1 base not matched to a gene; V was cut back by 2 bases and J by 1 base. Here the CDR3 reads CASSPYRGSGNTIYF. The CDR3 bases are TGTGCCAGCTCACCATACAGGGGGTCTGGAAACACCATATATTTT.

This clone was observed a single time. The rearrangement uses TRBV6-6 and TRBJ2-1, with 9 bases aligning to TRBD1. Trimming at V came to 4 bases and at J to 5 bases, leaving 6 bases not matched to a gene. This CDR3 has 15 amino acids. Germline V CDR1 and CDR2: MNHNY, SVGAGI (reference sequence). Written as DNA, the CDR3 is TGTGCCAGCAGTTTCGGGGGGACAGGGAACAATGAGCAGTTCTTC. Its protein is CASSFGGTGNNEQFF.

The chain carries TRBV5-4 and TRBJ2-3; TRBD2 aligns across 12 bases. This CDR3 region has 15 residues. The germline gives CDR1 SGHNT, CDR2 YYREEE (reference sequence). Trimming took 7 bases from V and 2 from J; bases not matched to a gene: 5. CDR3 in DNA: TGTGCCAGCCCACGACTAGCGGGGGACACAGATACGCAGTATTTT. Its protein product is CASPRLAGDTDTQYF.

The V gene is TRBV2, the J gene TRBJ2-7; tentatively, D is TRBD1 or TRBD2 (5 bases each). In germline, CDR1 is SNHLY, CDR2 FYNNEI. V gave up 6 bases and J gave up 6 bases, with 12 bases separating them. The CDR3 covers 12 residues. This CDR3 is CASSDSGTEQYF. CDR3 coding DNA: TGTGCCAGCAGCGATTCGGGGACCGAGCAGTACTTC.

V is TRBV28 and J is TRBJ2-1, with TRBD2 identical over 10 bases. With V trimmed by 7 bases and J by 7 bases, 10 bases remained unmatched. The CDR3 is 15 amino acids. Germline assignment: CDR1 MDHEN and CDR2 SYDVKM. The CDR3 spells CASKSGGAHLNEQFF. CDR3 sequence (DNA): TGTGCCAGCAAGAGCGGGGGGGCCCATCTAAATGAGCAGTTCTTC.

The chain combines TRBV25-1 with TRBJ1-2; maybe TRBD1 (5 bases). Germline values: CDR1 MGHDK, CDR2 SYGVNS. V lost 2 bases to trimming and J lost 4 bases, with 14 bases between them. The CDR3 is 15 residues long. In nucleotides, the CDR3 is TGTGCCAGCAGTGAACCAGGGCTGGGACTCTATGGCTACACCTTC. This translates into CASSEPGLGLYGYTF.